The rows below give T cell receptor beta chains drawn from one sample of a study of T cell changes during pregnancy in multiple sclerosis. Assay used: immunoSEQ multiplex PCR; TCRdb lists only in-frame clones, some missing. The repertoire holds tens of thousands of clones, with just over 90% as singletons. The source was CD8+ T cells from peripheral blood mononuclear cells, collected before pregnancy. The receptors were gathered from a female donor with multiple sclerosis, enrolled in a pregnancy study. CDR3s include the opening cysteine and the closing phenylalanine or tryptophan. The order of the fields is CDR3 length, J gene, clone size, D gene, V gene, CDR3 protein, CDR3 DNA. D genes are given only for firm matches. Where a row states a size, it is once, few, many or the class of an expanded clone; other rows omit it.

CDR3 length: 16
J gene: TRBJ2-7
clone size: NA
D gene: NA
V gene: TRBV5-1
CDR3 protein: CASSPDPSTSSYEQYF
CDR3 DNA: TGCGCCAGCAGCCCCGACCCGTCTACTAGCTCCTACGAGCAGTACTTC

CDR3 length: 15
J gene: TRBJ1-4
clone size: NA
D gene: TRBD1
V gene: TRBV19
CDR3 protein: CASSPGTATNEKLFF
CDR3 DNA: TGTGCCAGTAGCCCCGGGACAGCTACTAATGAAAAACTGTTTTTT

CDR3 length: 15
J gene: TRBJ2-7
clone size: NA
D gene: NA
V gene: TRBV2
CDR3 protein: CASSEGGGGDYEQYF
CDR3 DNA: TGTGCCAGCAGTGAGGGGGGCGGGGGTGACTACGAGCAGTACTTC

CDR3 length: 16
J gene: TRBJ2-4
clone size: NA
D gene: NA
V gene: TRBV7-9
CDR3 protein: CASSPGTLGAKNIQYF
CDR3 DNA: TGTGCCAGCAGCCCAGGAACGCTTGGGGCCAAAAACATTCAGTACTTC

CDR3 length: 16
J gene: TRBJ2-2
clone size: once
D gene: TRBD1
V gene: TRBV4-1
CDR3 protein: CASSQGQGANTGELFF
CDR3 DNA: TGCGCCAGCAGCCAAGGGCAGGGGGCGAACACCGGGGAGCTGTTTTTT

CDR3 length: 16
J gene: TRBJ1-2
clone size: NA
D gene: NA
V gene: TRBV5-1
CDR3 protein: CASHYRGGGTNYGYTF
CDR3 DNA: TGCGCCAGCCACTACCGGGGCGGGGGGACTAACTATGGCTACACCTTC

CDR3 length: 14
J gene: TRBJ1-2
clone size: NA
D gene: NA
V gene: TRBV7-9
CDR3 protein: CASSFLGRGLGYTF
CDR3 DNA: TGTGCCAGCAGCTTTCTTGGCAGGGGATTGGGCTACACCTTC

CDR3 length: 13
J gene: TRBJ2-3
clone size: NA
D gene: NA
V gene: TRBV9
CDR3 protein: CASSAGWTDTQYF
CDR3 DNA: TGTGCCAGCAGCGCCGGGTGGACAGATACGCAGTATTTT

CDR3 length: 12
J gene: TRBJ1-1
clone size: NA
D gene: NA
V gene: TRBV29-1
CDR3 protein: CSVDGGGFEAFF
CDR3 DNA: TGCAGCGTTGACGGGGGAGGTTTTGAAGCTTTCTTT

CDR3 length: 13
J gene: TRBJ1-1
clone size: NA
D gene: NA
V gene: TRBV19
CDR3 protein: CASSIGGSTEAFF
CDR3 DNA: TGTGCCAGTAGTATAGGCGGGAGCACTGAAGCTTTCTTT

CDR3 length: 14
J gene: TRBJ2-3
clone size: once
D gene: TRBD2
V gene: TRBV19
CDR3 protein: CASRPLAGTDTQYF
CDR3 DNA: TGTGCCAGTAGGCCTTTAGCGGGAACAGATACGCAGTATTTT

CDR3 length: 11
J gene: TRBJ1-1
clone size: NA
D gene: TRBD1
V gene: TRBV29-1
CDR3 protein: CSAGQGPEAFF
CDR3 DNA: TGCAGCGCCGGACAGGGGCCTGAAGCTTTCTTT

CDR3 length: 14
J gene: TRBJ2-7
clone size: NA
D gene: NA
V gene: TRBV6-5
CDR3 protein: CASRTHDKAYEQYF
CDR3 DNA: TGTGCCAGCAGGACCCACGACAAAGCCTACGAGCAGTACTTC

CDR3 length: 15
J gene: TRBJ1-2
clone size: once
D gene: NA
V gene: TRBV19
CDR3 protein: CASSPYLAANYGYTF
CDR3 DNA: TGTGCCAGTAGTCCCTATCTTGCCGCTAACTATGGCTACACCTTC

CDR3 length: 16
J gene: TRBJ2-5
clone size: once
D gene: TRBD2
V gene: TRBV6-5
CDR3 protein: CASSSWAGGPSETQYF
CDR3 DNA: TGTGCCAGCAGTTCGTGGGCGGGAGGGCCCTCAGAGACCCAGTACTTC

CDR3 length: 18
J gene: TRBJ2-1
clone size: NA
D gene: NA
V gene: TRBV2
CDR3 protein: CASSPQELRGRVFDEQFF
CDR3 DNA: TGTGCCAGCAGCCCTCAGGAACTTAGGGGTCGGGTTTTTGATGAGCAGTTCTTC

CDR3 length: 15
J gene: TRBJ1-5
clone size: NA
D gene: NA
V gene: TRBV4-1
CDR3 protein: CASSQDQGGMQPQHF
CDR3 DNA: TGCGCCAGCAGCCAAGATCAGGGAGGGATGCAGCCCCAGCATTTT

CDR3 length: 16
J gene: TRBJ2-2
clone size: NA
D gene: TRBD2
V gene: TRBV11-2
CDR3 protein: CASSLYRTSGNGELFF
CDR3 DNA: TGTGCCAGCAGCTTGTACCGGACTAGCGGAAACGGGGAGCTGTTTTTT

CDR3 length: 16
J gene: TRBJ2-2
clone size: once
D gene: NA
V gene: TRBV27
CDR3 protein: CASSFGGALLAGELFF
CDR3 DNA: TGTGCCAGCAGTTTCGGAGGGGCCCTACTTGCCGGGGAGCTGTTTTTT

CDR3 length: 16
J gene: TRBJ2-7
clone size: NA
D gene: TRBD1
V gene: TRBV10-1
CDR3 protein: CASSEVRDRDIHEQYF
CDR3 DNA: TGCGCCAGCAGTGAGGTCCGGGACAGGGACATCCACGAGCAGTACTTC

CDR3 length: 15
J gene: TRBJ1-4
clone size: NA
D gene: TRBD1
V gene: TRBV7-9
CDR3 protein: CASSFRGRLDEKLFF
CDR3 DNA: TGTGCCAGCAGCTTTAGGGGGCGCTTGGATGAAAAACTGTTTTTT

CDR3 length: 14
J gene: TRBJ2-7
clone size: NA
D gene: NA
V gene: TRBV5-4
CDR3 protein: CASSFIELAYEQYF
CDR3 DNA: TGTGCCAGCAGCTTCATCGAGCTGGCCTACGAGCAGTACTTC

CDR3 length: 15
J gene: TRBJ2-3
clone size: NA
D gene: TRBD2
V gene: TRBV7-6
CDR3 protein: CASSLLAGLTDTQYF
CDR3 DNA: TGTGCCAGCAGCCTTCTAGCGGGGTTGACAGATACGCAGTATTTT

CDR3 length: 13
J gene: TRBJ1-1
clone size: few
D gene: NA
V gene: TRBV29-1
CDR3 protein: CSAEQGWDTEAFF
CDR3 DNA: TGCAGCGCCGAACAGGGATGGGACACTGAAGCTTTCTTT

CDR3 length: 13
J gene: TRBJ2-7
clone size: NA
D gene: NA
V gene: TRBV4-3
CDR3 protein: CASSQDRFYEQYF
CDR3 DNA: TGCGCCAGCAGCCAAGACAGGTTTTACGAGCAGTACTTC

CDR3 length: 16
J gene: TRBJ1-4
clone size: few
D gene: NA
V gene: TRBV28
CDR3 protein: CASSPAHREINEKLFF
CDR3 DNA: TGTGCCAGCAGTCCAGCCCACAGGGAGATTAATGAAAAACTGTTTTTT

CDR3 length: 13
J gene: TRBJ1-2
clone size: NA
D gene: NA
V gene: TRBV7-2
CDR3 protein: CASSSWENYGYTF
CDR3 DNA: TGTGCCAGCAGCTCCTGGGAGAACTATGGCTACACCTTC

CDR3 length: 11
J gene: TRBJ2-1
clone size: NA
D gene: NA
V gene: TRBV4-1
CDR3 protein: CASAQDNEQFF
CDR3 DNA: TGCGCCAGCGCACAGGACAATGAGCAGTTCTTC

CDR3 length: 14
J gene: TRBJ2-7
clone size: NA
D gene: NA
V gene: TRBV4-3
CDR3 protein: CASSQEEGRDEQYF
CDR3 DNA: TGCGCCAGCAGCCAAGAGGAGGGCAGGGACGAGCAGTACTTC

CDR3 length: 18
J gene: TRBJ2-6
clone size: NA
D gene: TRBD1
V gene: TRBV9
CDR3 protein: CASGLTGTPSAGANVLTF
CDR3 DNA: TGTGCCAGCGGGCTGACAGGGACCCCCTCAGCTGGGGCCAACGTCCTGACTTTC